Below are 13 T cell receptor beta chains sequenced from a single sample in a study of beta chain features in type 1 diabetes. Study-level points and caveats: When Type 1 diabetes patients were examined, their TCRB CDR3s proved moderately but significantly shorter in all four CD4+ subsets.

All of the isolated RNA was reverse transcribed, so expressed TCRB transcripts were sequenced. Using immunoSEQ multiplex PCR, the repertoire was profiled, and TCRdb retains in-frame clones only, with some absent. The sample lists 630,000 or so clones; 11% to 15% were seen once. These receptors lack a known antigen. Sample: naive CD4+ T cells from blood. The receptors originated from a man younger than 35 with type 1 diabetes.

This clone has more than one count but fewer than ten. This chain links TRBV30 with TRBJ1-1; D is possibly TRBD1 (5 bases). This CDR3 region has 13 residues. V was trimmed by 1 base and J by 4 bases, leaving 10 bases between them. CDR1 is GTSNPN and CDR2 is SVGIG in the germline V gene (reference sequence). The CDR3 here is CAWSGQISTEAFF. The CDR3, as DNA: TGTGCCTGGAGTGGACAGATCTCCACTGAAGCTTTCTTT.

The V and J genes are TRBV4-2 and TRBJ1-4, with 8 positions matching TRBD1. Per germline, CDR1 LGHNA and CDR2 YNFKEQ. There are 17 residues in the CDR3. The ends lost 1 base at V and 0 bases at J; junction bases unmatched: 4. The DNA for the CDR3 is TGTGCCAGCAGCCAAGGGGGACAGGCCGCAACTAATGAAAAACTGTTTTTT. Its translation: CASSQGGQAATNEKLFF.

The chain is built from TRBV10-3 and TRBJ2-3; tentative D call: TRBD2 (5 bases). V shed 2 bases and J shed 4 bases, with 13 bases lying between them. CDR1 ENHRY and CDR2 SYGVKD come from the germline V gene. This CDR3 spans 15 amino acids. The CDR3 DNA reads TGTGCCATCAGTGAGGACTACACGGCCCCAGATACGCAGTATTTT. This translates into CAISEDYTAPDTQYF.

This clone was found a few times. Other DNA sequences in the same sample also yield this CDR3. This chain uses TRBV5-1 with TRBJ2-5; tentative D call: TRBD2 (6 bases). CDR3 length: 14 residues. Germline V gene lookup returns CDR1 SGHRS and CDR2 YFSETQ. Trimming removed 2 bases from V and 1 base from J, with 9 bases in between. The CDR3 DNA is TGCGCCAGCAGCTTAGGGACTGCCCAAGAGACCCAGTACTTC. Translation gives CASSLGTAQETQYF.

The rearrangement links TRBV30 to TRBJ1-5; a possible D gene is TRBD1 (5 bases). The CDR3 contains 13 residues. The ends were cut back, 0 bases at V and 5 bases at J, with 8 bases in the middle. CDR1 and CDR2 (germline): GTSNPN, SVGIG (reference sequence). The DNA of the CDR3 is TGTGCCTGGAGTGTTGGGGACTATCAGCCCCAGCATTTT. As protein: CAWSVGDYQPQHF.

The chain combines TRBV4-1 with TRBJ2-4; 8 nucleotides align to TRBD1. This CDR3 is 15 amino acids long. Germline V gene lookup returns CDR1 MGHRA and CDR2 YSYEKL. J was trimmed by 3 bases and V by 4 bases; bases with no gene match: 5. The CDR3 is CASSLRQGYKNIQYF. The CDR3 region has the DNA TGCGCCAGCAGCCTACGACAGGGGTACAAAAACATTCAGTACTTC.

V and J are TRBV9 and TRBJ2-5; TRBD1 matches at 8 bases. CDR3 length equals 15 residues. V shed 1 base, J shed 4 bases, and the junction held 6 bases outside the gene matches. From germline, CDR1 is SGDLS and CDR2 YYNGEE. The CDR3 reads CASSVIGQGGETQYF. The DNA of the CDR3 is TGTGCCAGCAGCGTAATAGGACAGGGAGGAGAGACCCAGTACTTC.

This clone appeared a few times. The chain carries TRBV5-6 and TRBJ2-1, with TRBD1 identical over 7 bases. The V segment lost 2 bases and the J segment 1 base; nucleotides outside the gene matches: 6. The CDR3 runs 16 residues. Per the germline V gene, CDR1 is SGHDT and CDR2 is YYEEEE. DNA of the CDR3: TGTGCCAGCAGCTTACCCACAGGGGAATCCTACAATGAGCAGTTCTTC. It encodes CASSLPTGESYNEQFF.

This clone was seen a handful of times. This sequence joins TRBV5-4 and TRBJ1-1, with D maybe TRBD1 (5 bases). V was cut by 0 bases and J by 7 bases, with 13 bases left in between. The CDR3 has 14 residues. Germline assignment: CDR1 SGHNT and CDR2 YYREEE (reference sequence). Written as DNA, the CDR3 is TGTGCCAGCAGCTTGGGGGCCAGGGAAAATGAAGCTTTCTTT. Translating gives CASSLGARENEAFF. Based on the CDR3 plus reference TRBV5-4 and TRBJ1-1, the full variable domain is ETGVTQSPTHLIKTRGQQVTLRCSSQSGHNTVSWYQQALGQGPQFIFQYYREEENGRGNFPPRFSGLQFPNYSSELNVNALELDDSALYLCASSLGARENEAFFGQGTRLTVV.

The chain combines TRBV7-2 with TRBJ2-1; the D call may be TRBD1 or TRBD2 (6 bases each). There are 16 residues in the CDR3. CDR1 is SGHTA, CDR2 FQGNSA, per germline. V dropped 2 bases and J dropped 3 bases, with 14 bases sitting between them. CDR3 in amino acids: CASSLYPGEVYNEQFF. For the CDR3, the DNA is TGTGCCAGCAGCTTATATCCAGGGGAGGTCTACAATGAGCAGTTCTTC.

The chain has TRBV30 and TRBJ1-2; possibly TRBD1 for D (5 bases). The CDR3 loop spans 14 amino acids. Germline CDR1 is GTSNPN and CDR2 is SVGIG (reference sequence). Trimming took 0 bases from V and 4 from J, leaving 12 bases between them. The CDR3 DNA reads as TGTGCCTGGAGTGTACCGAGGGGAGGCTATGGCTACACCTTC. Its translation is CAWSVPRGGYGYTF.

This clone showed up just a few times. The same CDR3 can be traced to other DNA sequences in this sample. The chain combines TRBV4-3 with TRBJ2-3; D uncertain. This CDR3 is 13 amino acids long. Trimming removed 0 bases at V and 6 bases at J, with 7 bases between. Germline V gene lookup returns CDR1 LGHNA and CDR2 YSLEER. Here the CDR3 DNA reads TGCGCCAGCAGCCAAGACGCGGCGGATACGCAGTATTTT. It encodes CASSQDAADTQYF.

This clone has a handful of counts. The chain employs TRBV6-8 and TRBJ2-1, with a possible D match to TRBD2 (6 bases). The CDR3 loop spans 17 amino acids. Germline V gene sequence: CDR1 MNHGY, CDR2 SAAAGT. The V gene lost 6 bases and the J gene lost 3 bases, with 21 bases spanning the gap. The CDR3 here is CASRPGLKGEIYNEQFF. As DNA, the CDR3 is TGTGCCAGCAGGCCGGGACTCAAAGGGGAAATCTACAATGAGCAGTTCTTC.